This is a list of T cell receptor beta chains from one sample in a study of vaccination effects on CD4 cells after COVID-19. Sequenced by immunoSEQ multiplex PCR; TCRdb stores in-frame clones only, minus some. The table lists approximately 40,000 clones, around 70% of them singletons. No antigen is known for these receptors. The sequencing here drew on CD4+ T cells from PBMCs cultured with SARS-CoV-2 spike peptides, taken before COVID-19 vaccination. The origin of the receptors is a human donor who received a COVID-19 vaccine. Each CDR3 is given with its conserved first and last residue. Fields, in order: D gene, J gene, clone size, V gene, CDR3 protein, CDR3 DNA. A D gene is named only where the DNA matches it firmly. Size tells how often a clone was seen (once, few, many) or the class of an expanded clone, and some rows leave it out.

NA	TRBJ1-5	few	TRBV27	CASSLVPLADQPQHF	TGTGCCAGCAGTTTGGTACCCTTGGCAGACCAGCCCCAGCATTTT
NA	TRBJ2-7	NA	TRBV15	CATSRGGTANYEQYF	TGTGCCACCAGCAGGGGAGGGACAGCAAATTACGAGCAGTACTTC
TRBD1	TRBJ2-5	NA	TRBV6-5	CASRFGTGLETQYF	TGTGCCAGCAGGTTTGGGACAGGGCTAGAGACCCAGTACTTC
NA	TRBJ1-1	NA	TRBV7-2	CASSLGGSNTEAFF	TGTGCCAGCAGCTTAGGAGGTTCGAACACTGAAGCTTTCTTT
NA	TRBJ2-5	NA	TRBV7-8	CASSAHPQETQYF	TGTGCCAGCAGCGCGCATCCCCAAGAGACCCAGTACTTC
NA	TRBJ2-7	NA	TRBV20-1	CSASGDTSRPYEQYF	TGCAGTGCTAGTGGGGACACCTCTAGACCCTACGAGCAGTACTTC
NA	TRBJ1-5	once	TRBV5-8	CASSGGGYQPQHF	TGTGCCAGCAGCGGTGGGGGATATCAGCCCCAGCATTTT
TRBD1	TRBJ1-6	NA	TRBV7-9	CASSLEGATGNSPLHF	TGTGCCAGCAGCTTAGAGGGGGCGACAGGAAATTCACCCCTCCACTTT
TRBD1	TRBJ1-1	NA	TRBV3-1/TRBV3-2	CASSQEGTENTEAFF	TGTGCCAGCAGCCAAGAGGGGACAGAGAACACTGAAGCTTTCTTT
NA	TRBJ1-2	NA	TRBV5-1	CASSLVGDYGYTF	TGCGCCAGCAGCTTGGTGGGGGACTATGGCTACACCTTC
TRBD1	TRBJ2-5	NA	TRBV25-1	CASSPGQGRETQYF	TGTGCCAGCAGTCCGGGACAGGGGAGAGAGACCCAGTACTTC
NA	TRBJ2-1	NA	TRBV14	CASSQNPPGNEQFF	TGTGCCAGCAGCCAAAACCCGCCAGGTAATGAGCAGTTCTTC
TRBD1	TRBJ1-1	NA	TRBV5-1	CASSLGGTGATEAFF	TGCGCCAGCAGCTTGGGGGGGACAGGGGCCACTGAAGCTTTCTTT
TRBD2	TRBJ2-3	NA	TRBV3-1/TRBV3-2	CASSPNFGLAGDTQYF	TGTGCCAGCAGCCCGAATTTCGGACTAGCGGGGGATACGCAGTATTTT
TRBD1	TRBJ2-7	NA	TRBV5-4	CASSARTGSSYEQYF	TGTGCCAGCAGCGCTAGGACAGGGAGCTCCTACGAGCAGTACTTC
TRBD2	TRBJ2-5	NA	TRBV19	CASSTLPGAGGETQYF	TGTGCCAGTAGTACCCTGCCCGGGGCGGGGGGAGAGACCCAGTACTTC
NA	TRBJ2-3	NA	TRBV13	CASSTIGGSTDTQYF	TGTGCCAGCAGCACAATAGGAGGTAGCACAGATACGCAGTATTTT
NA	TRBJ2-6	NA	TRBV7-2	CASRSDSGANVLTF	TGTGCCAGCAGATCGGATTCTGGGGCCAACGTCCTGACTTTC
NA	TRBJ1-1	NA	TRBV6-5	CASSFSRTVNTEAFF	TGTGCCAGCAGTTTCAGTCGGACAGTAAACACTGAAGCTTTCTTT
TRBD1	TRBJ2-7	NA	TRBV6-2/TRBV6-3	CASSYSTGGGKYEQYF	TGTGCCAGCAGTTACTCGACAGGGGGCGGAAAATACGAGCAGTACTTC
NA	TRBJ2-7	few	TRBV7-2	CASSLTSTYEQYF	TGTGCCAGCAGCTTAACCTCAACCTACGAGCAGTACTTC
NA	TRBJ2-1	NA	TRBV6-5	CASSYGRGRGYNEQFF	TGTGCCAGCAGTTACGGGCGGGGGCGAGGTTACAATGAGCAGTTCTTC
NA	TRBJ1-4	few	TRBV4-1	CASSQGGRIYNEKLFF	TGCGCCAGCAGCCAAGGGGGGCGGATCTATAATGAAAAACTGTTTTTT
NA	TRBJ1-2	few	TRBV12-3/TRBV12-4	CASSLRGYGYTF	TGTGCCAGCAGTTTGAGGGGATATGGCTACACCTTC
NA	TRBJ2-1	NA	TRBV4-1	CASSQDDLRESYNEQFF	TGCGCCAGCAGCCAAGATGACTTGAGGGAGTCCTACAATGAGCAGTTCTTC
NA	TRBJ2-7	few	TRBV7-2	CASHKGTESEQYF	TGTGCCAGCCACAAGGGGACCGAAAGCGAGCAGTACTTC
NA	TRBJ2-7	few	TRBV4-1	CASSQEASGPYEQYF	TGCGCCAGCAGCCAAGAGGCTTCAGGGCCCTACGAGCAGTACTTC
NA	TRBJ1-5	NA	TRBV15	CATSRERGSNQPQHF	TGTGCCACCAGCAGAGAGAGGGGTAGCAATCAGCCCCAGCATTTT
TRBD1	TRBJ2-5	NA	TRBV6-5	CASKPGQAEETQYF	TGTGCCAGCAAGCCGGGACAGGCTGAAGAGACCCAGTACTTC
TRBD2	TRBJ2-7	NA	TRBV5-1	CASSPAGTSGGSSYEQYF	TGCGCCAGCAGCCCCGCCGGGACTAGCGGGGGGAGCTCCTACGAGCAGTACTTC
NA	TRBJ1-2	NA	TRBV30	CAWSVSPTYGYTF	TGTGCCTGGAGTGTATCCCCGACCTATGGCTACACCTTC
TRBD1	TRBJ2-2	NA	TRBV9	CASSVGQGKWELFF	TGTGCCAGCAGCGTGGGACAGGGTAAATGGGAGCTGTTTTTT
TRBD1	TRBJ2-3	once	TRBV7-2	CASSEKRGTVRFTDTQYF	TGTGCCAGCAGCGAGAAGCGAGGGACAGTCAGGTTCACAGATACGCAGTATTTT
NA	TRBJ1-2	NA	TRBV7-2	CASSPRGGANYGYTF	TGTGCCAGCAGCCCCCGCGGGGGCGCTAACTATGGCTACACCTTC
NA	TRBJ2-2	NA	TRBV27	CASRTGNTGELFF	TGTGCCAGCAGGACAGGGAACACCGGGGAGCTGTTTTTT
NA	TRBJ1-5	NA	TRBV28	CASSPSIVGINF	TGTGCCAGCAGTCCCTCTATTGTAGGGATTAATTTT
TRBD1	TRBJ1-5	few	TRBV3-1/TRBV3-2	CASSPRTGVNQPQHF	TGTGCCAGCAGCCCGCGGACAGGGGTCAATCAGCCCCAGCATTTT
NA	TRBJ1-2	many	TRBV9	CASSALSGPYGYTF	TGTGCCAGCAGCGCCCTCTCCGGACCCTATGGCTACACCTTC
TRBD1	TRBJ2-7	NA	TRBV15	CATSKDRVSYEQYF	TGTGCCACCAGCAAGGACAGGGTCTCCTACGAGCAGTACTTC
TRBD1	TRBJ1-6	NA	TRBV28	CASSLDRLSYNSPLHF	TGTGCCAGCAGTTTGGACAGGCTCTCCTATAATTCACCCCTCCACTTT
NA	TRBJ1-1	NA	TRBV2	CASSEGGTEAFF	TGTGCCAGCAGTGAGGGGGGTACTGAAGCTTTCTTT
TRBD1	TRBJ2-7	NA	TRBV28	CATKRSAGTGGYEQYF	TGTGCCACCAAGAGGAGCGCCGGGACAGGGGGCTACGAGCAGTACTTC
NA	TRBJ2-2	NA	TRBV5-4	CASSTQGRGTGELFF	TGTGCCAGCTCGACACAGGGTCGTGGCACCGGGGAGCTGTTTTTT